The source of this T cell receptor beta chain is a study of metastatic and nonmetastatic thyroid tumors. Across the study: Repertoires from malignant and benign thyroid patients were compared across blood and tumor or nodule tissue.

Whole-study results and caveats: Benign nodules reportedly had significantly lower TCR beta diversity than malignant thyroid tumors in blood and tumor.

The CDR3 loop spans 16 amino acids. Trimming removed 4 bases from V and 4 bases from J; junction bases left unmatched: 16. Looked up from germline, CDR1 is DFQATT and CDR2 is SNEGSKA (reference sequence). The entire patient cohort was treatment-naive prior to thyroid surgery. MiXCR reprocessed the PCR reads for TCRdb. The sample consists of over 9,000 clones, 27% of them appearing once. A note on this clone: Antigen unknown.

The J gene is TRBJ2-7, the V gene TRBV20-1; 7 nucleotides align to TRBD2. The sequencing input was adjacent normal tissue. The source is a male donor with papillary thyroid cancer or a benign thyroid nodule (not recorded which). Some clones in this sample may be carry-over from other donors' samples. DNA of the CDR3: TGCAGTGCTAATCCCCCCCCGGGACTACAAAAGTACGAGCAGTACTTC. It is translated as CSANPPPGLQKYEQYF.